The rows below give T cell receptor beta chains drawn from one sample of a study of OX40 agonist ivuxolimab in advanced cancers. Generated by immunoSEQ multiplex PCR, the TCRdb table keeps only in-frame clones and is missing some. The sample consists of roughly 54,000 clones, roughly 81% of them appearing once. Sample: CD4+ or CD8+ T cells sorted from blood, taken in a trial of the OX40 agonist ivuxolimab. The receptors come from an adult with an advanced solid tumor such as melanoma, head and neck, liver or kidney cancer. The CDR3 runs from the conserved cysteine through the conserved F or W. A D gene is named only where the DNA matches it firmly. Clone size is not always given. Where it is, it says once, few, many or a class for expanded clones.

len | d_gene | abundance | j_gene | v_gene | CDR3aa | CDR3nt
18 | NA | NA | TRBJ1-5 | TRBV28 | CASSLWDSLEFSNQPQHF | TGTGCCAGCAGTTTATGGGACAGTTTAGAATTTAGCAATCAGCCCCAGCATTTT
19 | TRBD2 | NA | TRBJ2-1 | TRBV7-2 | CASSATSGSPPSSYNEQFF | TGTGCCAGCAGCGCCACTAGCGGGAGCCCCCCTAGCTCCTACAATGAGCAGTTCTTC
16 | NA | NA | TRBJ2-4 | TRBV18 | CASSPGQGITKNIQYF | TGTGCCAGCTCACCTGGGCAGGGGATAACCAAAAACATTCAGTACTTC
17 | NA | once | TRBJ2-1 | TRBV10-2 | CASSESTPLGSYNEQFF | TGCGCCAGCAGTGAGTCAACTCCCCTTGGCTCCTACAATGAGCAGTTCTTC
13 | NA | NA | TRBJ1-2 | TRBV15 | CATSGGSNYGYTF | TGTGCCACCAGCGGAGGGTCCAACTATGGCTACACCTTC
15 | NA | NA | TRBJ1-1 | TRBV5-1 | CASSLDRGADTEAFF | TGCGCCAGCAGCTTGGATAGGGGCGCGGACACTGAAGCTTTCTTT
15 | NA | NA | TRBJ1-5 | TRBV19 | CASSITPPSNQPQHF | TGTGCCAGTAGTATAACCCCACCAAGCAATCAGCCCCAGCATTTT
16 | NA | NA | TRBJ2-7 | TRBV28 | CASSFVLWSSSYEQYF | TGTGCCAGCAGTTTCGTACTTTGGAGTAGCTCCTACGAGCAGTACTTC
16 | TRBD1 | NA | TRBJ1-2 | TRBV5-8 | CASSFGSGGSGYGYTF | TGTGCCAGCAGCTTCGGGTCAGGGGGCAGTGGCTATGGCTACACCTTC
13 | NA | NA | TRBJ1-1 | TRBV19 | CASEGGVNTEAFF | TGTGCCTCCGAGGGGGGAGTGAACACTGAAGCTTTCTTT
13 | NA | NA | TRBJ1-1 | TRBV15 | CATSRDRNTEAFF | TGTGCCACCAGCAGAGATAGGAACACTGAAGCTTTCTTT
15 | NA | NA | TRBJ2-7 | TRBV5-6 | CASSDRGQRAYEQYF | TGTGCCAGCAGCGACCGTGGACAGCGGGCCTACGAGCAGTACTTC
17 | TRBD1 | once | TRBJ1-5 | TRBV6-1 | CASSEAPGGTSNQPQHF | TGTGCCAGCAGTGAAGCGCCAGGGGGGACTAGCAATCAGCCCCAGCATTTT
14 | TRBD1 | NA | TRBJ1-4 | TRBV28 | CASSLTGDGEKLFF | TGTGCCAGCAGCTTGACAGGGGACGGTGAAAAACTGTTTTTT
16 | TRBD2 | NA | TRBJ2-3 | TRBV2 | CASSLGLAGGVDTQYF | TGTGCCAGCAGTTTAGGACTAGCGGGAGGGGTAGATACGCAGTATTTT
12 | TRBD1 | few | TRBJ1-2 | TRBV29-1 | CSVTGWGYGYTF | TGCAGCGTGACAGGGTGGGGCTATGGCTACACCTTC
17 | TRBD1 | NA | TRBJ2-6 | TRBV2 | CASSSRTGKAGANVLTF | TGTGCCAGCAGTTCTCGGACAGGGAAGGCTGGGGCCAACGTCCTGACTTTC
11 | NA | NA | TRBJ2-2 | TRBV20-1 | CSAADTGELFF | TGCAGTGCAGCCGACACCGGGGAGCTGTTTTTT
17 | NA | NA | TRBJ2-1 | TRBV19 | CASSMNLVRGLKNEQFF | TGTGCCAGTAGTATGAACCTTGTAAGGGGCTTAAAGAATGAGCAGTTCTTC
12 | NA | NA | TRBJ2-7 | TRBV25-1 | CASSESGARQYF | TGTGCCAGCAGTGAATCAGGGGCGAGGCAGTACTTC
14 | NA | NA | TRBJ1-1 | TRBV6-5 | CASTSRLEDTEAFF | TGTGCCAGCACCTCCAGGTTGGAGGACACTGAAGCTTTCTTT
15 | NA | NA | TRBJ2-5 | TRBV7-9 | CASSLESQGSETQYF | TGTGCCAGCAGCTTAGAGTCACAGGGTTCAGAGACCCAGTACTTC
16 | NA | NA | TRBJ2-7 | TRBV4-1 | CASSLGSGTPGNEQYF | TGCGCCAGCAGCCTCGGTTCAGGGACACCGGGTAACGAGCAGTACTTC